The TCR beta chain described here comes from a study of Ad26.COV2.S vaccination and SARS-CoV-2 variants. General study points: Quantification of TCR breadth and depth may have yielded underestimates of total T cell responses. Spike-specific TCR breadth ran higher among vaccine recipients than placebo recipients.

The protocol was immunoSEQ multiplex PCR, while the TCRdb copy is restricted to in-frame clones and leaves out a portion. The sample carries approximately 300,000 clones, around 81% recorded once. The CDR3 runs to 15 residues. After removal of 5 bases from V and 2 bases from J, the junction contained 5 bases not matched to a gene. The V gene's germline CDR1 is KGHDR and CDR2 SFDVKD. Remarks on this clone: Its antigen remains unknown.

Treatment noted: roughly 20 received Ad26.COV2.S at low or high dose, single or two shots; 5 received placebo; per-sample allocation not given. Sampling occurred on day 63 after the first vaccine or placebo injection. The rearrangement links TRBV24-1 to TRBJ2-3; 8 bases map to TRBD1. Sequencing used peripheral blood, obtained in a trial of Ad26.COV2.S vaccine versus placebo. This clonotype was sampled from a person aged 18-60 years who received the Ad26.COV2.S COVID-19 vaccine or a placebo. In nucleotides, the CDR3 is TGTGCCACCAGTGGGCAGGGGGCTCACACAGATACGCAGTATTTT. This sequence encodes CATSGQGAHTDTQYF.